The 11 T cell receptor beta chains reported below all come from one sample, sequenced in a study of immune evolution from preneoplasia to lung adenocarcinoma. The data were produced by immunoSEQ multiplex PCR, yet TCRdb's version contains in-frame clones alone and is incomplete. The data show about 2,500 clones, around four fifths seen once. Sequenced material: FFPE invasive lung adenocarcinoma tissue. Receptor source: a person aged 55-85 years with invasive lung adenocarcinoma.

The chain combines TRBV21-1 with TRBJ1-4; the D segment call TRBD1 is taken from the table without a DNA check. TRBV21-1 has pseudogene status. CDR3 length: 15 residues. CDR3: CASIMKQGLSEKLFF. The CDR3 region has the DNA TGTGCCAGCATCATGAAACAGGGCCTAAGTGAAAAACTGTTTTTT.

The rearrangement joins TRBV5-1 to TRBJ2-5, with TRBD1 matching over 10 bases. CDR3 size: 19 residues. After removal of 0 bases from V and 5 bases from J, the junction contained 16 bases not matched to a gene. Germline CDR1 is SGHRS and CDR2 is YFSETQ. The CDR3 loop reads CASSLERRDRGEGKETQYF. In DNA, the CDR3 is TGCGCCAGCAGCTTGGAGCGCCGGGACAGGGGCGAGGGGAAGGAGACCCAGTACTTC.

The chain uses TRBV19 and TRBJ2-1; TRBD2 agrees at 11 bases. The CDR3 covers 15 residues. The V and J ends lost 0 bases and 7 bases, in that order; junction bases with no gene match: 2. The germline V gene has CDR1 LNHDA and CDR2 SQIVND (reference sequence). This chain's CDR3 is CASSIDLAGGNEQFF. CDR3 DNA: TGTGCCAGTAGTATAGATCTAGCGGGAGGAAATGAGCAGTTCTTC.

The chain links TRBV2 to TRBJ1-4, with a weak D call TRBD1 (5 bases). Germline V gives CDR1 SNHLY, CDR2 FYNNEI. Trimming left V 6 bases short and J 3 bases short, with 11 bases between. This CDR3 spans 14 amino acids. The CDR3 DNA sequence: TGTGCCAGCAGCGCCCCCAGGGCTAATGAAAAACTGTTTTTT. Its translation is CASSAPRANEKLFF.

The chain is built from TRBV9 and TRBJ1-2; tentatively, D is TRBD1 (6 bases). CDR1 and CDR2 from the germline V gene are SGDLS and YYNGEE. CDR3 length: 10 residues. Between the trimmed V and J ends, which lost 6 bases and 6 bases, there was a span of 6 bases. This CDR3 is CASKGDGYTF. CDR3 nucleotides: TGTGCCAGCAAGGGGGATGGCTACACCTTC.

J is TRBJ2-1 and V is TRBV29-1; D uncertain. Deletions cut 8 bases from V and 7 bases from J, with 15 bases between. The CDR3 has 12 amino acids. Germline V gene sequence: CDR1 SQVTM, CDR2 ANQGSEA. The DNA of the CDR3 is TGCAGCTCTTCAGTTGTAGGAAATGAGCAGTTCTTC. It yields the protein CSSSVVGNEQFF.

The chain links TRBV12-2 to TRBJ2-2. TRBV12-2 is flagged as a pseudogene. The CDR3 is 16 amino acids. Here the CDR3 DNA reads TGTGCAAGTCGCTTACAGTCCCTACCGAACACCGGGGAGCTGTTTTTT. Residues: CASRLQSLPNTGELFF.

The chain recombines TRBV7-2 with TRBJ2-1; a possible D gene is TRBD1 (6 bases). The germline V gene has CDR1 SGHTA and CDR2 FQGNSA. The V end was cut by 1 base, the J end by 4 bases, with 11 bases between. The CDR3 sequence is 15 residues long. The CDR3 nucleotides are TGTGCCAGCAGCTTAGATACAGGGTCTTACAATGAGCAGTTCTTC. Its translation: CASSLDTGSYNEQFF.

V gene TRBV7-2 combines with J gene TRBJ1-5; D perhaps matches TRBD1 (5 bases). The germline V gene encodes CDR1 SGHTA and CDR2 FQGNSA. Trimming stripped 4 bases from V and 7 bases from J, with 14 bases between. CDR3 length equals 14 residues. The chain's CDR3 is CASSSRGGPQPQHF. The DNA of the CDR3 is TGTGCCAGCAGCTCCCGCGGGGGACCCCAGCCCCAGCATTTT.

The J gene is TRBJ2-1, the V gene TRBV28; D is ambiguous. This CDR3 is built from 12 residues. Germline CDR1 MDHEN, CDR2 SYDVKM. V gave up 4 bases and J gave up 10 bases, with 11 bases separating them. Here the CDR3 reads CASSSKAREQFF. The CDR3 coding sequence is TGTGCCAGCAGTTCAAAGGCGCGGGAGCAGTTCTTC.

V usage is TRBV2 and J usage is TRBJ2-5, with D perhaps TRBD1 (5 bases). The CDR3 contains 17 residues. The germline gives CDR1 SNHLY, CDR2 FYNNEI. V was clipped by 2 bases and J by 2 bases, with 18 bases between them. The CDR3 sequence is CASSEFTGLARQETQYF. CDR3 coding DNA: TGTGCCAGCAGTGAATTTACAGGTCTGGCGAGGCAAGAGACCCAGTACTTC.